This T cell receptor (beta chain) is drawn from a study of preoperative IRX-2 immunotherapy in early breast cancer. Profiled with immunoSEQ multiplex PCR; TCRdb holds only in-frame clones, not every one. This sample has about 89,000 clones; roughly 89% occur once, and the top ten carry approximately 2%. Germline CDR1 is LGHNT and CDR2 is FRNRAP. CDR3 size: 15 residues. V lost 6 bases to trimming and J lost 6 bases, with 18 bases between them. Sample treatment: preoperative locoregional IRX-2 cytokine immunotherapy. Patients received preoperative, locoregional IRX-2 cytokine immunotherapy in a phase Ib study.

The source was tumor tissue, collected after IRX-2 immunotherapy. This TCR derives from a human donor with breast cancer. J is TRBJ1-5 and V is TRBV12-5; D is perhaps TRBD1 (6 bases). The CDR3 DNA reads as TGTGCTAGTGGATTAGGGGGACGAGGTGGTCAGCCCCAGCATTTT. Its protein product is CASGLGGRGGQPQHF.